This TCR beta chain was recorded in a study of PD-L1 blockade in urothelial cancer. In the case of this clone: Its antigen remains unidentified.

General study points: A single FFPE tumor sample per patient was used, not taken right before treatment.

The germline V gene encodes CDR1 GTSNPN and CDR2 SVGIG (reference sequence). Deletions cut 4 bases from V and 4 bases from J, with 17 bases between. CDR3 length: 14 amino acids. Produced via immunoSEQ multiplex PCR; TCRdb's table is partial and in-frame only. The sample consists of 1,000 to 1,500 clones, roughly two fifths of them appearing once. The J gene is TRBJ2-7, the V gene TRBV30; D possibly uses TRBD1 or TRBD2 (7 bases each). The origin of this receptor is a man aged 55 to 70 with urothelial cancer. The sequencing here drew on tumor tissue, taken before atezolizumab (anti-PD-L1) treatment. The DNA of the CDR3 is TGTGCCTGGACCCTGACAGGGACTAAGTACGAGCAGTACTTC. This gives the protein CAWTLTGTKYEQYF.